In its sample, the clone carrying this TCR beta chain was seen a few times. The antigen is unknown. Produced via immunoSEQ multiplex PCR; TCRdb's table is partial and in-frame only. The data show tens of thousands of clones, about 86% seen once. This entry comes from a study of neoadjuvant anti-PD-1 for oral cavity cancer. About the research overall: Non-progressing patients received a fourth nivolumab dose near day 43, then surgery on days 50-56.

Study outcomes and limitations: TCR analyses covered only a few patients per response group. After neoadjuvant nivolumab, PBMC T cell clonality was significantly higher in non-responders than responders.

The CDR3 covers 13 residues. V gave up 1 base and J gave up 1 base, with 4 bases separating them. CDR1 SEHNR and CDR2 FQNEAQ come from the germline V gene (reference sequence). Cohort: HPV-negative, locally advanced oral cavity squamous cell carcinoma patients. Sequences were derived from PBMCs, sampled before nivolumab (anti-PD-1) treatment. The source of this sequence is a person aged 35-80 years with oral cavity squamous cell carcinoma. The V call is TRBV7-9, the J call TRBJ1-2; D remains unclear. CDR3 nucleotide sequence: TGTGCCAGCAGCTTAGACAATAACTATGGCTACACCTTC. Amino acids: CASSLDNNYGYTF.